Presented here are 11 T cell receptor beta chains from one specimen sequenced in a study of metastatic and nonmetastatic thyroid tumors. From the PCR reads, TCRdb re-called clones with MiXCR. The top ten clones hold approximately 30% of a sample with around 19,000 clones, roughly 38% of them seen once. No patient received treatment before thyroid surgery. Material for sequencing was tumor tissue. Receptors were obtained from a female donor with papillary thyroid cancer or a benign thyroid nodule (not recorded which). Some clones in this sample may be carry-over from other donors' samples.

J is TRBJ1-3 and V is TRBV6-1, with a possible D match to TRBD1 (5 bases). The CDR3 is 15 residues long. Germline loops: CDR1 MNHNS, CDR2 SASEGT. Deletions cut 8 bases from V and 1 base from J, with 15 bases between. The CDR3 reads CASGARAVSGNTIYF. Here the CDR3 DNA reads TGTGCCAGCGGGGCGAGGGCCGTATCTGGAAACACCATATATTTT.

J is TRBJ1-1 and V is TRBV7-9; D is undetermined. The ends were cut back, 1 base at V and 8 bases at J, with 8 bases in the middle. CDR1 and CDR2 (germline): SEHNR, FQNEAQ (reference sequence). The CDR3 runs 12 residues. DNA of the CDR3: TGTGCCAGCAGCTTAGTAACAGTGGAAGCTTTCTTT. This codes for CASSLVTVEAFF.

V is TRBV5-1 and J is TRBJ2-7; D is possibly TRBD1 (5 bases). Per the germline V gene, CDR1 is SGHRS and CDR2 is YFSETQ. This CDR3 spans 16 amino acids. Deletions cut 0 bases from V and 4 bases from J, with 17 bases between. As DNA, the CDR3 is TGCGCCAGCAGCTTGGATTTCTACTCAGGGCTGTACGAGCAGTACTTC. It is translated as CASSLDFYSGLYEQYF. The variable domain in full, completed from reference TRBV5-1 and TRBJ2-7, reads KAGVTQTPRYLIKTRGQQVTLSCSPISGHRSVSWYQQTPGQGLQFLFEYFSETQRNKGNFPGRFSGRQFSNSRSEMNVSTLELGDSALYLCASSLDFYSGLYEQYFGPGTRLTVT.

Only a few counts were recorded for this clone. The chain joins TRBV6-1 to TRBJ1-6, with 7 bases matching TRBD1. The germline V gene has CDR1 MNHNS and CDR2 SASEGT. This CDR3 has 16 amino acids. The ends lost 7 bases at V and 7 bases at J; junction bases unmatched: 13. In nucleotides, the CDR3 is TGTGCCAGCAACCCCCCTCCGGGACAGAGAAATTCACCCCTCCACTTT. Translated, it gives CASNPPPGQRNSPLHF.

This chain joins TRBV5-1 and TRBJ2-3; 7 bases line up with TRBD1. Germline V gene data show CDR1 as SGHRS and CDR2 as YFSETQ. This CDR3 spans 15 amino acids. V lost 4 bases, J lost 4 bases, and 9 bases stayed unmatched. CDR3: CASSEPLTGADTQYF. CDR3 bases: TGCGCCAGCAGCGAACCACTTACAGGGGCAGATACGCAGTATTTT. Full variable domain (missing parts from reference TRBV5-1 and TRBJ2-3): KAGVTQTPRYLIKTRGQQVTLSCSPISGHRSVSWYQQTPGQGLQFLFEYFSETQRNKGNFPGRFSGRQFSNSRSEMNVSTLELGDSALYLCASSEPLTGADTQYFGPGTRLTVL.

This clone appeared a single time. J is TRBJ2-7 and V is TRBV7-9, with D unresolved. V was cut by 0 bases and J by 13 bases, with 19 bases left in between. From germline, CDR1 is SEHNR and CDR2 FQNEAQ (reference sequence). CDR3 length: 14 residues. Here the CDR3 reads CASSLALGSPIPYF. Here the CDR3 DNA reads TGTGCCAGCAGCTTAGCGCTGGGCAGCCCTATTCCATACTTC.

This clone was counted between two and nine times. V gene TRBV27 combines with J gene TRBJ2-7; 9 nucleotides agree with TRBD1. Germline V gene lookup returns CDR1 MNHEY and CDR2 SMNVEV (reference sequence). Unmatched junction bases numbered 10, after V lost 6 bases and J lost 4 bases. The CDR3 covers 15 residues. The CDR3 coding sequence is TGTGCCAGCAGAACCAGGACAGGGGACCTGTACGAGCAGTACTTC. This sequence encodes CASRTRTGDLYEQYF.

This clone was seen many times. V gene TRBV6-6 combines with J gene TRBJ2-7, with D possibly being TRBD1 or TRBD2 (5 bases each). The germline V and J ends were trimmed by 2 bases and 3 bases, with 14 bases remaining between them. Germline CDR1 reads MNHNY; CDR2 reads SVGAGI (reference sequence). This CDR3 has 15 amino acids. The CDR3, as DNA: TGTGCCAGCAGTTACCAGACCGGGACCATCTACGAGCAGTACTTC. Amino acid sequence: CASSYQTGTIYEQYF.

The gene calls are TRBV5-1 and TRBJ2-7; D unresolved. The germline V and J ends were trimmed by 1 base and 7 bases, with 6 bases remaining between them. Germline CDR1 and CDR2: SGHRS and YFSETQ. The CDR3 extends over 11 amino acids. CDR3 residues: CASSLSTEQYF. DNA for the CDR3: TGCGCCAGCAGCTTGTCTACAGAGCAGTACTTC. The full variable domain, with the rest looked up from reference TRBV5-1 and TRBJ2-7, is KAGVTQTPRYLIKTRGQQVTLSCSPISGHRSVSWYQQTPGQGLQFLFEYFSETQRNKGNFPGRFSGRQFSNSRSEMNVSTLELGDSALYLCASSLSTEQYFGPGTRLTVT.

The rearrangement links TRBV11-2 to TRBJ1-1; no clear D. Deletions cut 0 bases from V and 4 bases from J, with 18 bases between. This CDR3 contains 17 residues. Germline V lookup: CDR1 SGHAT, CDR2 FQNNGV. Written as DNA, the CDR3 is TGTGCCAGCAGCTTAGATCTTAGTGGGGAAGGTGGCACTGAAGCTTTCTTT. This codes for CASSLDLSGEGGTEAFF.

A few counts support this clone. V is TRBV20-1 and J is TRBJ2-1; TRBD2 matches 8 bases. V lost 7 bases to trimming and J lost 5 bases; unmatched junction nucleotides: 10. Looked up from germline, CDR1 is DFQATT and CDR2 is SNEGSKA (reference sequence). The length of the CDR3 is 14 residues. CDR3 loop: CSVVTGGPNNEQFF. CDR3 bases: TGCAGTGTGGTGACGGGAGGGCCGAACAATGAGCAGTTCTTC.